A selection of T cell receptor beta chains follows, all from one sample in a study of early T cells in non-severe SARS-CoV-2 infection. TCRdb re-analysed the 5' RACE reads in MiXCR, keeping a single row per CDR3 protein. Seen here are about 110,000 distinct CDR3 sequences, 11% observed once, and the top ten hold roughly 7.1%. The specimen was whole blood. These receptors originate from an adult who was a healthcare worker with PCR-confirmed SARS-CoV-2 infection or an uninfected control (not recorded which). The CDR3 runs from the conserved cysteine through the conserved F or W. The D gene is left open where the match is weak. Only some rows state a clone size, as once, few, many or a class for expanded clones.

d_gene: NA; v_gene: TRBV12-3/TRBV12-4; j_gene: TRBJ1-1; abundance: NA; CDR3nt: TGTGCCAGCACCCTAAATCCCGCGGTGCCGAACACTGAAGCTTTCTTT; CDR3aa: CASTLNPAVPNTEAFF
d_gene: NA; v_gene: TRBV25-1; j_gene: TRBJ1-1; abundance: few; CDR3nt: TGTGCCAGCACCGGATTCGGCGGGAACACTGAAGCTTTCTTT; CDR3aa: CASTGFGGNTEAFF
d_gene: NA; v_gene: TRBV7-9; j_gene: TRBJ2-1; abundance: few; CDR3nt: TGTGCCAGCTGCCACCCGTCCCACTCCTACAATGAGCAGTTCTTC; CDR3aa: CASCHPSHSYNEQFF
d_gene: NA; v_gene: TRBV15; j_gene: TRBJ2-5; abundance: NA; CDR3nt: TGTGCCACCAGCAGAGATCCCGATCCTATGGCGGCAGAAGAGACCCAGTACTTC; CDR3aa: CATSRDPDPMAAEETQYF
d_gene: NA; v_gene: TRBV7-2; j_gene: TRBJ2-1; abundance: few; CDR3nt: TGTGCCAGCAGCGCAAGCAGGTCCCATGAGCAGTTCTTC; CDR3aa: CASSASRSHEQFF
d_gene: NA; v_gene: TRBV12-3/TRBV12-4; j_gene: TRBJ1-1; abundance: many; CDR3nt: TGTGCCAGCAGCCGAGGGGCAGGGACGAACACTGAAGCTTTCTTT; CDR3aa: CASSRGAGTNTEAFF
d_gene: TRBD2; v_gene: TRBV4-1; j_gene: TRBJ2-7; abundance: many; CDR3nt: TGCGCCAGCAGCAGACTAGCGGGAACAACCTACGAGCAGTACTTC; CDR3aa: CASSRLAGTTYEQYF
d_gene: NA; v_gene: TRBV11-3; j_gene: TRBJ2-1; abundance: few; CDR3nt: TGTGCCAGCAGCTCCAAACCCAGCTCCTACAATGAGCAGTTCTTC; CDR3aa: CASSSKPSSYNEQFF
d_gene: TRBD1; v_gene: TRBV11-2; j_gene: TRBJ1-3; abundance: NA; CDR3nt: TGTGCCAGCAGCACCTTACAGGGGAGAGGAAACACCATATATTTT; CDR3aa: CASSTLQGRGNTIYF
d_gene: TRBD1; v_gene: TRBV28; j_gene: TRBJ2-7; abundance: NA; CDR3nt: TGTGCCAGCAGGAGGACAGGGCCCTACGAGCAGTACTTC; CDR3aa: CASRRTGPYEQYF
d_gene: NA; v_gene: TRBV7-2; j_gene: TRBJ2-5; abundance: few; CDR3nt: TGTGCCAGCAGCGTAGGACTAATTGGGACCCAGTACTTC; CDR3aa: CASSVGLIGTQYF
d_gene: TRBD1; v_gene: TRBV5-1; j_gene: TRBJ1-1; abundance: few; CDR3nt: TGCGCCAGCAGCCGGGACAGTGAAGCTTTCTTT; CDR3aa: CASSRDSEAFF
d_gene: TRBD1; v_gene: TRBV7-9; j_gene: TRBJ2-3; abundance: NA; CDR3nt: TGTGCCAGCAGCGATCGACAGGGGCCCACCACAGATACGCAGTATTTT; CDR3aa: CASSDRQGPTTDTQYF
d_gene: TRBD1; v_gene: TRBV2; j_gene: TRBJ1-2; abundance: few; CDR3nt: TGTGCCAGCAGTGAAGCCCCGACAGGGGGCTGGACGGGCTACACCTTC; CDR3aa: CASSEAPTGGWTGYTF
d_gene: NA; v_gene: TRBV7-9; j_gene: TRBJ2-7; abundance: many; CDR3nt: TGTGCCAGCAGCTGGACTGGAGGGTCCTACGAGCAGTACTTC; CDR3aa: CASSWTGGSYEQYF
d_gene: NA; v_gene: TRBV7-9; j_gene: TRBJ1-4; abundance: many; CDR3nt: TGTGCCAGCAGCTCCAGAAGTGAAAAACTGTTTTTT; CDR3aa: CASSSRSEKLFF
d_gene: NA; v_gene: TRBV20-1; j_gene: TRBJ2-1; abundance: many; CDR3nt: TGCAGCCTGAGCAGGGAAACCTACAATGAGCAGTTCTTC; CDR3aa: CSLSRETYNEQFF
d_gene: NA; v_gene: TRBV13; j_gene: TRBJ1-5; abundance: many; CDR3nt: TGTGCCAGCAGCTTGGGGCCAAGGCGCAATCAGCCCCAGCATTTT; CDR3aa: CASSLGPRRNQPQHF
d_gene: TRBD1; v_gene: TRBV5-1; j_gene: TRBJ2-7; abundance: NA; CDR3nt: TGCGCCAGCAGCCTCGGAAGGGGGCGAGTTATCTACGAGCAGTACTTC; CDR3aa: CASSLGRGRVIYEQYF
d_gene: NA; v_gene: TRBV2; j_gene: TRBJ1-5; abundance: few; CDR3nt: TGTGCCAGTGACGCGACGGGAAACCGGCCCCAGCATTTT; CDR3aa: CASDATGNRPQHF
d_gene: NA; v_gene: TRBV10-3; j_gene: TRBJ1-1; abundance: few; CDR3nt: TGTGCCATCAGTGGGGCAAGGGCGAACACTGAAGCTTTCTTT; CDR3aa: CAISGARANTEAFF
d_gene: TRBD1; v_gene: TRBV7-2; j_gene: TRBJ2-1; abundance: NA; CDR3nt: TGTGCCAGCAGACCACAAACAGGGGCGGGTGAGCAGTTCTTC; CDR3aa: CASRPQTGAGEQFF
d_gene: TRBD1; v_gene: TRBV19; j_gene: TRBJ2-7; abundance: medium-sized; CDR3nt: TGTGCCAGTGCCCCGTCAGGGACAGGGACTTACGAGCAGTACTTC; CDR3aa: CASAPSGTGTYEQYF
d_gene: NA; v_gene: TRBV4-2; j_gene: TRBJ1-5; abundance: many; CDR3nt: TGTGCCAGCAGCCCCCAAGGGGGTGCCCAGGAGCCCCAGCATTTT; CDR3aa: CASSPQGGAQEPQHF
d_gene: TRBD1; v_gene: TRBV29-1; j_gene: TRBJ2-1; abundance: NA; CDR3nt: TGCAGCGTAAAACAGGGGGGCAATGAGCAGTTCTTC; CDR3aa: CSVKQGGNEQFF
d_gene: TRBD2; v_gene: TRBV20-1; j_gene: TRBJ2-1; abundance: NA; CDR3nt: TGCAGTGCTAGGGGAGGGCGGTATGAGCAGTTCTTC; CDR3aa: CSARGGRYEQFF
d_gene: NA; v_gene: TRBV28; j_gene: TRBJ2-1; abundance: NA; CDR3nt: TGTGCCAGCAGCCCCGGGCCTCCAGTCGATGAGCAGTTCTTC; CDR3aa: CASSPGPPVDEQFF
d_gene: NA; v_gene: TRBV30; j_gene: TRBJ1-4; abundance: many; CDR3nt: TGTGCCTGGGCCGAGGCCGGAGCCGCTAATGAAAAACTGTTTTTT; CDR3aa: CAWAEAGAANEKLFF
d_gene: NA; v_gene: TRBV6-4; j_gene: TRBJ2-1; abundance: NA; CDR3nt: TGTGCCAGCAGTTCCTCGGCGGAGGGCAATGAGCAGTTCTTC; CDR3aa: CASSSSAEGNEQFF
d_gene: NA; v_gene: TRBV2; j_gene: TRBJ1-2; abundance: NA; CDR3nt: TGTGCCAGCGATCCCTTTAACTATGGCTACACCTTC; CDR3aa: CASDPFNYGYTF
d_gene: TRBD2; v_gene: TRBV5-1; j_gene: TRBJ2-7; abundance: NA; CDR3nt: TGCGCCAGCCAACTAGCGGGAGGGCCCCCCTACGAGCAGTACTTC; CDR3aa: CASQLAGGPPYEQYF
d_gene: NA; v_gene: TRBV21-1; j_gene: TRBJ2-4; abundance: NA; CDR3nt: TGTGCCAGCAGCAAAGTCAGGACTAGCGGGCTTCTAGCCAAAAACATTCAGTACTTC; CDR3aa: CASSKVRTSGLLAKNIQYF
d_gene: TRBD2; v_gene: TRBV7-2; j_gene: TRBJ2-1; abundance: NA; CDR3nt: TGTGCCAGCAGCTTCGGGACTAGCGGGAGCAATGAGCAGTTCTTC; CDR3aa: CASSFGTSGSNEQFF